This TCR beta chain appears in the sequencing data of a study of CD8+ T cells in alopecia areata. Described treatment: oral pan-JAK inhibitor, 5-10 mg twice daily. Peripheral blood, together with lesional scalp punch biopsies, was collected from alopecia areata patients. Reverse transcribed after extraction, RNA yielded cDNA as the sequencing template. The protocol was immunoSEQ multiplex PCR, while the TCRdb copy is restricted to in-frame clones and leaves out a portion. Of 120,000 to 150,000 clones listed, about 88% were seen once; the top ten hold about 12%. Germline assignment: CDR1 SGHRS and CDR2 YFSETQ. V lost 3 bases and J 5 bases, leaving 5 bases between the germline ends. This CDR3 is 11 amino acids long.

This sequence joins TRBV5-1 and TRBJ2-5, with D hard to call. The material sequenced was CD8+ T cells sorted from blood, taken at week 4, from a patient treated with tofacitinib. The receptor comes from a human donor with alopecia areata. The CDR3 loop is CASSSVETQYF. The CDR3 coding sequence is TGCGCCAGCAGCTCGGTCGAGACCCAGTACTTC.